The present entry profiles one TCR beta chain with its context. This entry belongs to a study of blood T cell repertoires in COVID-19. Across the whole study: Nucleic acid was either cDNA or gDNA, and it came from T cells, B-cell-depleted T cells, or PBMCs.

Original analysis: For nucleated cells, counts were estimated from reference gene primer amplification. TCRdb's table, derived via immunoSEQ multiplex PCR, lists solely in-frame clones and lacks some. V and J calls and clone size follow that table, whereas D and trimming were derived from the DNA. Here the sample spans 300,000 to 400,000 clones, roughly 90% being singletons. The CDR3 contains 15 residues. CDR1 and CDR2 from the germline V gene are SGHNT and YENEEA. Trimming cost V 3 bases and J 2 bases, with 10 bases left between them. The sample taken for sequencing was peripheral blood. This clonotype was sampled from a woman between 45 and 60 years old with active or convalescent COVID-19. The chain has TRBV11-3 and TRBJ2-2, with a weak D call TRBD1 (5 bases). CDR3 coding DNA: TGTGCCAGCAGCTTTCAGGACACCAACACCGGGGAGCTGTTTTTT. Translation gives CASSFQDTNTGELFF.